Only a few counts were recorded for the clone carrying this T cell receptor beta chain. Each CDR3 protein gets one entry after TCRdb re-called the RT-PCR reads with MiXCR. The sample shows about a million distinct CDR3 sequences, around 17% of them seen only once. This sample was taken from a study of patients and donors after allogeneic stem cell transplantation. With V trimmed by 6 bases and J by 3 bases, 7 bases remained unmatched. This CDR3 comprises 16 residues. The chain joins TRBV12-3 or TRBV12-4 to TRBJ2-1, with 11 bases that match TRBD2. The receptor was isolated from a human donor who was either an allogeneic HSCT recipient or a stem cell or donor lymphocyte infusion donor (not recorded which). It is not recorded whose cells these are; they may come from a transplant donor. The sample was blood, either unsorted or a sorted T cell fraction (not recorded which). Here the CDR3 reads CASRILSGGGYNEQFF. In DNA, the CDR3 is TGTGCCAGCAGGATACTTAGCGGGGGGGGCTACAATGAGCAGTTCTTC.